This T cell receptor (beta chain) was found in a study of T cells in Graves' hyperthyroidism and ophthalmopathy. Study-wide results and caveats: Most thyroid clonotypes with frequency above 0.001 were detected in blood. From stable hyperthyroidism, ophthalmopathy was separated by a 13 V-J model.

The investigators amplified TCR beta CDR3 regions from RNA transcripts. When the TCR CDR3 underwent first-round RT-PCR, the HTBI primer set was used. TCRdb processed the multiplex PCR reads anew with MiXCR; each CDR3 protein has one entry. The table shows roughly 500,000 distinct CDR3 sequences, with around 45% occurring only once. Germline V gene sequence: CDR1 SGHNT, CDR2 YYREEE (reference sequence). This CDR3 has 15 residues. J was trimmed by 4 bases and V by 5 bases; bases with no gene match: 7. This clonotype was seen repeatedly, ten times or more. Antigen: not known. The chain couples TRBV5-4 to TRBJ1-4, with 8 bases matching TRBD1. This sequence originates from an adult woman with Graves' disease, either hyperthyroidism or ophthalmopathy (not recorded which). The sequenced sample was peripheral blood or thyroid tissue (not recorded which). The CDR3 sequence is CASSFGQGGNEKLFF. The DNA of the CDR3 is TGTGCCAGCAGTTTCGGACAGGGTGGTAATGAAAAACTGTTTTTT.